This T cell receptor beta chain comes out of a study of OX40 agonist ivuxolimab in advanced cancers. On the study more broadly: With a range of roughly 20 to 85, age averaged roughly 61 years, and around 83% were male.

Trimming left V 5 bases short and J 5 bases short, with 15 bases between. This CDR3 has 14 amino acids. Germline CDR1 reads SGHTA; CDR2 reads FQGNSA. General study points: Low normalized clonal expansion also occurred in some nonresponding patients. Mean expanded clone counts were higher in CD8+ than CD4+ T cells.

The sample holds one count of this clone. Its matching antigen is unknown. Only in-frame clones appear in the TCRdb table, and some are missing; sequencing was by immunoSEQ multiplex PCR. The sample has 83,000 or so clones; approximately 86% are singletons. The TCR was taken from an adult with an advanced solid tumor such as melanoma, head and neck, liver or kidney cancer. The rearrangement links TRBV7-2 to TRBJ1-2, with D tentatively TRBD1 (6 bases). The input for sequencing was CD4+ or CD8+ T cells sorted from blood, taken in a trial of the OX40 agonist ivuxolimab. The CDR3 protein is CASSHNRVRYGYTF. DNA for the CDR3: TGTGCCAGCAGCCATAACAGGGTCCGGTATGGCTACACCTTC.